These T cell receptor beta chains were read from a single sample in a study of shared clonotypes between healthy human individuals. Assay: immunoSEQ multiplex PCR; the TCRdb copy retains only in-frame clones and omits some. Of 490,000 or so clones in the sample, roughly 78% are singletons; the top ten hold 12%. Sequenced input: PBMCs. Receptors originate from a woman aged 40-49 years in good health. Some clones in this sample may be carry-over from other donors' samples. Both conserved end residues are part of each CDR3. The order of the fields is V gene, CDR3 protein.

V: TRBV28; CDR3: CASSLPGTGNQPQHF
V: TRBV5-1; CDR3: CASSLGSDTSGNTIYF
V: TRBV7-9; CDR3: CASSLRGYGNEKLFF
V: TRBV5-1; CDR3: CASSSRLAGGKEQYF
V: TRBV5-5; CDR3: CASSLVQVSYNEQFF
V: TRBV11-2; CDR3: CASSAGQGIYNEQFF
V: TRBV6-1; CDR3: CASSGTRTNEKLFF
V: TRBV6-1; CDR3: CASSTDRNTGELFF
V: TRBV2; CDR3: CASSADRYSYEQYF
V: TRBV6-4; CDR3: CASSNEAGDEQYF
V: TRBV5-4; CDR3: CASSQDSQSRAQYF
V: TRBV19; CDR3: CASSMDPGGGYSNQPQHF
V: TRBV7-9; CDR3: CASSSYRGPGYTF
V: TRBV11-2; CDR3: CASSWDYSSYNEQFF
V: TRBV19; CDR3: CASSIVSGSRNEQFF
V: TRBV2; CDR3: CASSDKHEQYF
V: TRBV15; CDR3: CATSRDTGMTDTTNEKLFF
V: TRBV6-5; CDR3: CASQGSAAGGIQYF
V: TRBV7-9; CDR3: CASSLGASHTEAFF
V: TRBV2; CDR3: CASGMRGDQPQHF
V: TRBV28; CDR3: CASSTPASGDTDTQYF
V: TRBV19; CDR3: CASSLGGKLAPKGGEQFF